These T cell receptor beta chains were read from a single sample in a study of vaccination and CD4 T cells after COVID-19. The antigens of these receptors remain unknown. TCRdb called the PCR reads again in MiXCR, with one record for every CDR3 protein. The data contain roughly 16,000 distinct CDR3 sequences, around 48% of them singletons. Sequenced input: CD4+ T cells from blood, cultured in vitro. The receptors derive from a human donor who had recovered from COVID-19. The CDR3 runs from the conserved cysteine through the conserved F or W. The order of the fields is D gene, V gene, clone size, J gene, CDR3 protein, CDR3 DNA. The D gene is left open where the match is weak. Some rows mark clone size as missing; the rest say once, few, many or name a class of expanded clone.

-,TRBV6-5,-,TRBJ2-2,CASSFFEAPGELFF,TGTGCCAGCAGTTTCTTCGAGGCCCCCGGGGAGCTGTTTTTT
-,TRBV4-3,once,TRBJ2-7,CASSQDRQGDEQYF,TGCGCCAGCAGCCAAGATAGGCAGGGCGACGAGCAGTACTTC
-,TRBV28,-,TRBJ2-7,CASSRSPSYEQYF,TGTGCCAGCAGTCGAAGCCCTTCCTACGAGCAGTACTTC
-,TRBV27,-,TRBJ1-6,CASSLNTDSPLHF,TGTGCCAGCAGTTTAAATACGGATTCACCCCTCCACTTT
-,TRBV12-3/TRBV12-4,-,TRBJ1-3,CASSTTHRFSGNTIYF,TGTGCCAGCAGTACAACCCACAGGTTCTCTGGAAACACCATATATTTT
-,TRBV12-3/TRBV12-4,medium-sized,TRBJ1-1,CASSLEGQRGEAFF,TGTGCCAGCAGTTTAGAGGGCCAGCGGGGTGAGGCTTTCTTT
-,TRBV19,-,TRBJ2-1,CASSIDHGTVPYNEQFF,TGTGCCAGTAGTATAGATCATGGGACTGTACCTTACAATGAGCAGTTCTTC
-,TRBV7-9,-,TRBJ1-4,CASSPRQATNEKLFF,TGTGCCAGCAGCCCTCGACAGGCAACTAATGAAAAACTGTTTTTT
TRBD2,TRBV7-9,few,TRBJ2-7,CASSYLAGGPGEQYF,TGTGCCAGCAGCTACCTAGCGGGGGGGCCTGGAGAGCAGTACTTC
-,TRBV7-3,-,TRBJ1-1,CASSLIGTVELIF,TGTGCCAGCAGCTTAATCGGGACGGTGGAGTTGATCTTT
TRBD2,TRBV7-2,few,TRBJ2-2,CASSLGVAGVKSGELFF,TGTGCCAGCAGCTTGGGGGTAGCGGGAGTGAAAAGCGGGGAGCTGTTTTTT
TRBD1,TRBV7-2,few,TRBJ1-6,CASSSTGIYNSPLHF,TGTGCCAGCAGCTCGACAGGGATTTATAATTCACCCCTCCACTTT
-,TRBV19,-,TRBJ2-5,CASSRMGGQETQYF,TGTGCCAGTAGTCGGATGGGTGGCCAAGAGACCCAGTACTTC
-,TRBV10-3,few,TRBJ2-3,CASGRLADTQYF,TGTGCCAGTGGGAGGCTCGCAGATACGCAGTATTTT
-,TRBV18,-,TRBJ2-5,CASSTGRSETQYF,TGTGCCAGCTCGACTGGCCGATCGGAGACCCAGTACTTC
TRBD2,TRBV6-1,-,TRBJ2-7,CASSTSQLAGGGGEQYF,TGTGCCAGCAGTACCTCTCAACTAGCGGGAGGAGGGGGCGAGCAGTACTTC
-,TRBV10-3,-,TRBJ1-5,CAIRETDNSNQPQHF,TGTGCCATCAGAGAGACAGATAATAGCAATCAGCCCCAGCATTTT
-,TRBV7-2,-,TRBJ2-5,CASSPRIQGWGETQYF,TGTGCCAGCAGCCCACGTATACAGGGCTGGGGAGAGACCCAGTACTTC
TRBD2,TRBV20-1,-,TRBJ2-7,CSAAPTSTLSEQYF,TGCAGTGCAGCCCCGACTAGCACCTTGAGCGAGCAGTACTTC
-,TRBV7-2,-,TRBJ2-1,CASSLDYNTINEQFF,TGTGCCAGCAGCTTAGACTATAACACGATCAATGAGCAGTTCTTC
-,TRBV6-5,-,TRBJ1-1,CASSYLGQWNTEAFF,TGTGCCAGCAGTTACCTAGGGCAATGGAACACTGAAGCTTTCTTT
TRBD1,TRBV6-4,few,TRBJ1-6,CASSQTGESSPLHF,TGTGCCAGCAGTCAGACAGGGGAGAGTTCACCCCTCCACTTT
-,TRBV6-4,-,TRBJ1-5,CASSAGKHQPQHF,TGTGCCAGCAGTGCCGGCAAGCATCAGCCCCAGCATTTT
TRBD1,TRBV2,-,TRBJ1-1,CASSEATGKNTEAFF,TGTGCCAGCAGTGAGGCGACAGGGAAGAACACTGAAGCTTTCTTT
-,TRBV7-9,-,TRBJ1-2,CASSLVQGVNGYTF,TGTGCCAGCAGCTTAGTGCAGGGTGTCAATGGCTACACCTTC
-,TRBV11-2,-,TRBJ2-3,CASSSRSDTQYF,TGTGCCAGCAGCTCAAGGTCGGATACGCAGTATTTT
-,TRBV6-5,few,TRBJ1-5,CASSYGGRQPQHF,TGTGCCAGCAGTTACGGCGGCCGGCAGCCCCAGCATTTT
TRBD1,TRBV20-1,-,TRBJ2-2,CSAMRGQWNTGELFF,TGCAGTGCTATGAGGGGACAGTGGAACACCGGGGAGCTGTTTTTT
TRBD1,TRBV19,-,TRBJ1-6,CASSTRDSRRSVLHSPLHF,TGTGCCAGTAGTACTCGGGACAGTCGCCGTAGTGTACTCCATTCACCCCTCCACTTT
TRBD2,TRBV11-2,-,TRBJ2-5,CASSSVGRGETQYF,TGTGCCAGCAGCTCCGTGGGGAGGGGAGAGACCCAGTACTTC
-,TRBV7-3,few,TRBJ2-5,CASSFGLGETQYF,TGTGCCAGCAGCTTTGGGTTAGGAGAGACCCAGTACTTC
-,TRBV6-2/TRBV6-3,-,TRBJ2-2,CASRRQLLWDTGELFF,TGTGCCAGCAGGCGCCAACTCCTATGGGACACCGGGGAGCTGTTTTTT
TRBD1,TRBV27,-,TRBJ1-4,CASSFIPTDRVKREKLFF,TGTGCCAGCAGTTTTATCCCGACGGACAGGGTCAAGAGGGAAAAACTGTTTTTT
-,TRBV5-1,-,TRBJ2-1,CAPIRGSPTHNEQFF,TGCGCCCCTATAAGGGGCTCACCGACCCACAATGAGCAGTTCTTC
-,TRBV12-3/TRBV12-4,-,TRBJ1-1,CASSPRLMNTEAFF,TGTGCCAGCAGTCCCCGACTCATGAACACTGAAGCTTTCTTT
-,TRBV10-3,-,TRBJ2-7,CAISVEGYEQYF,TGTGCCATCAGTGTCGAGGGATACGAGCAGTACTTC
-,TRBV10-1,-,TRBJ1-1,CASGESGRETEAFF,TGCGCCAGCGGTGAGTCCGGCAGAGAGACTGAAGCTTTCTTT
TRBD2,TRBV6-5,-,TRBJ2-5,CASSYGTSGRAHQETQYF,TGTGCCAGCAGTTACGGGACTAGCGGGAGGGCCCACCAAGAGACCCAGTACTTC
-,TRBV6-1,large,TRBJ1-5,CASSEIGPGQPQHF,TGTGCCAGCAGTGAAATCGGGCCAGGTCAGCCCCAGCATTTT